The 23 T cell receptor beta chains below come from one sample, sequenced in a study of cytomegalovirus exposure and HLA in healthy donors. The PCR employed 60 Vbeta primers together with 13 Jbeta primers. Sequencing was performed with immunoSEQ multiplex PCR; in TCRdb, only in-frame clones are kept and a portion is missing. The data show around 150,000 clones, around 85% seen once. Input material: PBMCs. Receptors were obtained from a woman in her thirties in good health and CMV-seronegative.

This chain links TRBV5-1 with TRBJ1-1; D not certain. V shed 0 bases and J shed 4 bases, with 10 bases lying between them. This CDR3 is 14 amino acids long. Germline values: CDR1 SGHRS, CDR2 YFSETQ. DNA of the CDR3: TGCGCCAGCAGCTTGGCTCCAGGCTCCACTGAAGCTTTCTTT. Its translation: CASSLAPGSTEAFF.

The chain recombines TRBV2 with TRBJ2-1; maybe TRBD2 (6 bases). Germline lookup yields CDR1 SNHLY and CDR2 FYNNEI. The CDR3 covers 13 residues. V was pared by 4 bases and J by 9 bases, with 13 bases between. Written as DNA, the CDR3 is TGTGCCAGCAGTGGAGGGAGGTTGGGTGAGCAGTTCTTC. Translated: CASSGGRLGEQFF.

This clone was counted once. V gene TRBV7-2 combines with J gene TRBJ2-1; no firm D call. V gave up 0 bases and J gave up 3 bases, with 27 bases separating them. Per germline, CDR1 SGHTA and CDR2 FQGNSA. CDR3 length equals 21 residues. The CDR3, as DNA: TGTGCCAGCAGCTTAGCAGGTCGTTTTCAGCTATCTACGGGTGTCTACAATGAGCAGTTCTTC. Its translation: CASSLAGRFQLSTGVYNEQFF.

This chain connects TRBV18 to TRBJ1-4, with 7 bases aligning to TRBD1. This CDR3 is 17 amino acids long. Per the germline V gene, CDR1 is KGHSH and CDR2 is LQKENI. The J segment lost 7 bases and the V segment lost 4 bases, leaving 15 bases of the junction unmatched. CDR3 sequence (DNA): TGTGCCAGCTCACAACGACAGGGAGCTCGGAGTCGTGAAAAACTGTTTTTT. Residues: CASSQRQGARSREKLFF.

The chain combines TRBV6-1 with TRBJ2-7; no definite D call. V lost 2 bases and J 0 bases, leaving 8 bases between the germline ends. Germline V lookup: CDR1 MNHNS, CDR2 SASEGT. This CDR3 spans 14 amino acids. CDR3 sequence reads: CASSERRYSYEQYF. CDR3 bases: TGTGCCAGCAGTGAAAGGCGGTACTCCTACGAGCAGTACTTC.

A single count supports this clone. The gene calls are TRBV5-1 and TRBJ1-3; D might be TRBD1 (5 bases). The CDR3 runs to 15 residues. Per the germline V gene, CDR1 is SGHRS and CDR2 is YFSETQ. Trimming removed 3 bases at V and 0 bases at J, with 10 bases between. This CDR3 reads CASSSTVSSGNTIYF. Written as DNA, the CDR3 is TGCGCCAGCAGCTCGACAGTTTCCTCTGGAAACACCATATATTTT.

V gene TRBV5-1 combines with J gene TRBJ1-4; the D gene is possibly TRBD1 (5 bases). The V gene's germline CDR1 is SGHRS and CDR2 YFSETQ. The CDR3 extends over 16 amino acids. V lost 4 bases and J lost 8, with 21 bases in between. CDR3 region: CASSRRVGQGGEKLFF. Here the CDR3 DNA reads TGCGCCAGCAGCCGGAGGGTAGGGCAGGGCGGGGAAAAACTGTTTTTT.

A remark on this clone: The sample holds other DNA sequences that translate to the same CDR3. This chain links TRBV5-1 with TRBJ2-3, with 7 bases identical to TRBD2. The J segment lost 0 bases and the V segment lost 2 bases, leaving 3 bases of the junction unmatched. The length of the CDR3 is 15 residues. Germline lookup yields CDR1 SGHRS and CDR2 YFSETQ. The CDR3 nucleotides read TGCGCCAGCAGCTTTAGCGGGCCTAGCACAGATACGCAGTATTTT. Its translation: CASSFSGPSTDTQYF. The full variable domain, rest sourced from reference TRBV5-1 and TRBJ2-3, is KAGVTQTPRYLIKTRGQQVTLSCSPISGHRSVSWYQQTPGQGLQFLFEYFSETQRNKGNFPGRFSGRQFSNSRSEMNVSTLELGDSALYLCASSFSGPSTDTQYFGPGTRLTVL.

The chain is built from TRBV7-9 and TRBJ1-6; D unresolved. This CDR3 region has 15 residues. V was clipped by 8 bases and J by 0 bases, with 11 bases between them. Germline V gene lookup returns CDR1 SEHNR and CDR2 FQNEAQ (reference sequence). The DNA for the CDR3 is TGTGCCAGCGCCTTTTCGGGCTCCTATAATTCACCCCTCCACTTT. Protein product: CASAFSGSYNSPLHF.

The CDR3 DNA follows: TGTGCCAGCAGCGACCCTCAAGCGTTGAGCGCAGATACGCAGTATTTT. Amino acids: CASSDPQALSADTQYF. The chain uses TRBV28 and TRBJ2-3; unclear D gene. V was shortened by 6 bases and J by 4 bases, with 20 bases between the two germline ends. Per the germline V gene, CDR1 is MDHEN and CDR2 is SYDVKM. CDR3 length equals 16 residues.

The rearrangement links TRBV7-9 to TRBJ1-2; 7 bases map to TRBD1. The CDR3 length is 14 residues. J was trimmed by 4 bases and V by 5 bases; bases with no gene match: 7. CDR1 is SEHNR and CDR2 is FQNEAQ in the germline V gene (reference sequence). The CDR3 DNA follows: TGTGCCAGCAGCCCTTCCGGGACAGCCTATGGCTACACCTTC. It is translated as CASSPSGTAYGYTF.

This clone has only one observation. The gene calls are TRBV7-9 and TRBJ1-5, with D possibly matching TRBD1 (5 bases). The CDR3 loop spans 16 amino acids. Trimming shortened V by 5 bases and J by 2 bases, and 16 bases separated the two germline ends. Per the germline V gene, CDR1 is SEHNR and CDR2 is FQNEAQ (reference sequence). The CDR3 spells CASSLGGGVGNQPQHF. The CDR3 region has the DNA TGTGCCAGCAGCCTTGGTGGGGGGGTCGGCAATCAGCCCCAGCATTTT.

V usage is TRBV6-1 and J usage is TRBJ1-5, with 8 bases matching TRBD1. Germline lookup yields CDR1 MNHNS and CDR2 SASEGT. This CDR3 has 17 residues. With 4 bases clipped from V and 1 base from J, the junction kept 9 bases outside the gene matches. The CDR3 here is CASSGRTGGSSNQPQHF. In DNA form, the CDR3 reads TGTGCCAGCAGTGGTAGAACAGGGGGGTCGAGCAATCAGCCCCAGCATTTT.

This chain joins TRBV27 and TRBJ2-5; the D gene is possibly TRBD2 (5 bases). The CDR3 covers 13 residues. Germline V CDR1 and CDR2: MNHEY, SMNVEV (reference sequence). V lost 2 bases, J lost 11 bases, and 15 bases lay in between. CDR3 sequence (DNA): TGTGCCAGCAGTTTAACCGGGCCCCGCGGGCAGTACTTC. The encoded protein is CASSLTGPRGQYF.

This chain joins TRBV7-9 and TRBJ2-3, with 7 bases that match TRBD1. The CDR3 loop spans 15 amino acids. The trim removed 5 bases at V and 4 bases at J, leaving 9 bases unmatched. The germline V gene has CDR1 SEHNR and CDR2 FQNEAQ (reference sequence). The CDR3: CASSAPGGDADTQYF. DNA for the CDR3: TGTGCCAGCAGCGCCCCAGGGGGTGATGCAGATACGCAGTATTTT.

CDR3 protein: CASSLAASGSYEQYF. For the CDR3, the DNA is TGTGCCAGCAGTTTAGCGGCTAGCGGCTCCTACGAGCAGTACTTC. The rearrangement joins TRBV28 to TRBJ2-7; 7 bases agree with TRBD2. V was clipped by 2 bases and J by 0 bases; unmatched bases: 4. Germline V gives CDR1 MDHEN, CDR2 SYDVKM. The CDR3 contains 15 residues. Drawing the rest from reference TRBV28 and TRBJ2-7, the complete variable domain is DVKVTQSSRYLVKRTGEKVFLECVQDMDHENMFWYRQDPGLGLRLIYFSYDVKMKEKGDIPEGYSVSREKKERFSLILESASTNQTSMYLCASSLAASGSYEQYFGPGTRLTVT.

This clone appeared once. V and J are TRBV19 and TRBJ2-5; perhaps TRBD2 as D (6 bases). Germline-derived CDR1 and CDR2 are LNHDA and SQIVND (reference sequence). This CDR3 is 17 amino acids long. The V gene lost 3 bases and the J gene lost 1 base, with 18 bases spanning the gap. CDR3 nucleotides: TGTGCCAGTAGTATCGTCCCTCGCGGGACGGCCCAAGAGACCCAGTACTTC. Translation gives CASSIVPRGTAQETQYF. The full variable domain, rest sourced from reference TRBV19 and TRBJ2-5, is DGGITQSPKYLFRKEGQNVTLSCEQNLNHDAMYWYRQDPGQGLRLIYYSQIVNDFQKGDIAEGYSVSREKKESFPLTVTSAQKNPTAFYLCASSIVPRGTAQETQYFGPGTRLLVL.

This chain connects TRBV4-1 to TRBJ2-7, with TRBD1 matching over 8 bases. V lost 0 bases to trimming and J lost 0 bases; unmatched junction nucleotides: 4. The CDR3 is 16 amino acids. The germline CDR1 and CDR2 sequences are MGHRA and YSYEKL. The CDR3 sequence is CASSQDAGTGSYEQYF. DNA of the CDR3: TGCGCCAGCAGCCAAGATGCCGGGACAGGCTCCTACGAGCAGTACTTC.

The gene calls are TRBV4-1 and TRBJ1-2, with D tentatively TRBD1 (5 bases). This CDR3 spans 14 amino acids. CDR1 is MGHRA, CDR2 YSYEKL, per germline. V was shortened by 3 bases and J by 5 bases, with 13 bases between the two germline ends. DNA of the CDR3: TGCGCCAGCAGCCAGGTTGACAGCCTATATGGCTACACCTTC. Protein sequence: CASSQVDSLYGYTF.

The chain combines TRBV9 with TRBJ2-1; 9 nucleotides match TRBD2. The germline V gene encodes CDR1 SGDLS and CDR2 YYNGEE. The CDR3 length is 16 residues. Trimming cost V 0 bases and J 1 base; bases outside gene matches: 2. The CDR3 DNA sequence: TGTGCCAGCAGCGTAGTAGGACTAGCGTCCTACAATGAGCAGTTCTTC. Encoded protein: CASSVVGLASYNEQFF.

The V and J genes are TRBV28 and TRBJ2-5, with TRBD1 identical over 10 bases. The J call may be faulty, since TRBJ2-7 better matches the DNA end. Germline CDR1 is MDHEN and CDR2 is SYDVKM. The CDR3 extends over 15 amino acids. CDR3 sequence (DNA): TGTGCCAGCAGTTTTCCTCGGACAGGGGGAGGCGAGCAGTACTTC. Translating it yields CASSFPRTGGGEQYF.

This chain uses TRBV5-1 with TRBJ2-5; tentative D call: TRBD1 (5 bases). The CDR3 totals 12 residues. V shed 5 bases and J shed 0 bases, with 5 bases lying between them. The germline V gene has CDR1 SGHRS and CDR2 YFSETQ. CDR3 region: CASRTDQETQYF. The CDR3 DNA follows: TGCGCCAGCAGGACAGACCAAGAGACCCAGTACTTC. The full variable domain, rest sourced from reference TRBV5-1 and TRBJ2-5, is KAGVTQTPRYLIKTRGQQVTLSCSPISGHRSVSWYQQTPGQGLQFLFEYFSETQRNKGNFPGRFSGRQFSNSRSEMNVSTLELGDSALYLCASRTDQETQYFGPGTRLLVL.

The chain couples TRBV6-5 to TRBJ1-2, with TRBD1 matching 10 bases. Germline trimming cut 2 bases from V and 8 bases from J; bases unmatched to any gene: 8. Per germline, CDR1 MNHEY and CDR2 SVGAGI. The CDR3 loop spans 15 amino acids. The CDR3 sequence: CASSYGQGGFNGYTF. CDR3 nucleotide sequence: TGTGCCAGCAGTTACGGACAGGGGGGGTTTAACGGCTACACCTTC.